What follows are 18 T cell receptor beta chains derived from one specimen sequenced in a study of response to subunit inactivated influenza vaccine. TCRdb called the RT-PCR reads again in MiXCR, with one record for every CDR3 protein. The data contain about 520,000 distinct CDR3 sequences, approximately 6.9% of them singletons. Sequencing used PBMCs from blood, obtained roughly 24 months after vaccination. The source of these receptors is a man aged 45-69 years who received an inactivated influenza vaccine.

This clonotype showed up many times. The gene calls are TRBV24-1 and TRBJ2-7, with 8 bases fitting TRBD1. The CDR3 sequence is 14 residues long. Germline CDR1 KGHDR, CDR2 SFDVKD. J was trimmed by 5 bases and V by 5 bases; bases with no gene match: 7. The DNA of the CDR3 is TGTGCCACCAGTGCTAATCGGGACAGGAACGAGCAGTACTTC. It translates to CATSANRDRNEQYF.

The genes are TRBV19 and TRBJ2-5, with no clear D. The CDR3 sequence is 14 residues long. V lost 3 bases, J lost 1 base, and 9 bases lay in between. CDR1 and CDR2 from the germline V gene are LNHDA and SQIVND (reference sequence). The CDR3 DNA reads TGTGCCAGTAGTATGATTCCAGGCCAAGAGACCCAGTACTTC. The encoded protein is CASSMIPGQETQYF.

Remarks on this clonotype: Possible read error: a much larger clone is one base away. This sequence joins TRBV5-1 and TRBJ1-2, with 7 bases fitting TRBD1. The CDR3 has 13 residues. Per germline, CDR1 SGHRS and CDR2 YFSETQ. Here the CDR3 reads CASGLFDRVGYTF. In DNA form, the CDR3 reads TGCGCCAGCGGCTTATTCGACAGGGTTGGCTACACCTTC. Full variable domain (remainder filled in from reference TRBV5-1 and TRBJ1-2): KAGVTQTPRYLIKTRGQQVTLSCSPISGHRSVSWYQQTPGQGLQFLFEYFSETQRNKGNFPGRFSGRQFSNSRSEMNVSTLELGDSALYLCASGLFDRVGYTFGSGTRLTVV.

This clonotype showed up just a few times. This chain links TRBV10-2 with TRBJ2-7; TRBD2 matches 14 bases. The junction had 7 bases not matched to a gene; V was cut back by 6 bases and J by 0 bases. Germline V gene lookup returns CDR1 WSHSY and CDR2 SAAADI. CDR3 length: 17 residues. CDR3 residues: CASSQWTSGRNSYEQYF. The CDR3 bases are TGCGCCAGCAGCCAATGGACTAGCGGGAGGAACTCCTACGAGCAGTACTTC.

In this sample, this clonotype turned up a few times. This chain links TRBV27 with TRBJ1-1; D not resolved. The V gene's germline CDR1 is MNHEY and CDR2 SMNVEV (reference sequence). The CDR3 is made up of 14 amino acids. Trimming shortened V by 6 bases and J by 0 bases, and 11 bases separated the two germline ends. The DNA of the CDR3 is TGTGCCAGCAGGCCCCAGGTGGTGAACACTGAAGCTTTCTTT. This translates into CASRPQVVNTEAFF.

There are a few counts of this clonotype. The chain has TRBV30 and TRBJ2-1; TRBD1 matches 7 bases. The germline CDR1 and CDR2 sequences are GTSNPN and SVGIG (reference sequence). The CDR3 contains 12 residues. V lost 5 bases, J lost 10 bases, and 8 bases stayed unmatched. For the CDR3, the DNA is TGTGCCTGGGGGCTAGGGGGCAGGGAGCAGTTCTTC. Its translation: CAWGLGGREQFF.

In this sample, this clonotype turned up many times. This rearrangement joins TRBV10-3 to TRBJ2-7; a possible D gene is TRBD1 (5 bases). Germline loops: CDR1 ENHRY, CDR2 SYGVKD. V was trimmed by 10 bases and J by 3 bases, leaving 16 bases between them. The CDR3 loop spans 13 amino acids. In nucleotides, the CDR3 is TGTGCCACCCAGACAGAATATTTCTACGAGCAGTACTTC. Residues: CATQTEYFYEQYF.

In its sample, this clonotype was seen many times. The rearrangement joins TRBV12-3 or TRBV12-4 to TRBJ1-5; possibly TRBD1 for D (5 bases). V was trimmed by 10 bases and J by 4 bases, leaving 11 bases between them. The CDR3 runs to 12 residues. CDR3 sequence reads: CATTEGNQPQHF. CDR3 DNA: TGTGCCACTACCGAGGGGAATCAGCCCCAGCATTTT.

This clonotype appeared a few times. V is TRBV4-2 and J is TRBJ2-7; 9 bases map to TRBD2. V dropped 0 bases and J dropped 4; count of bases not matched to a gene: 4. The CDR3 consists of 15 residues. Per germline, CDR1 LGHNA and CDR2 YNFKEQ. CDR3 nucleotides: TGTGCCAGCAGCCAAGATCCAGCGGGAGGATACGAGCAGTACTTC. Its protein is CASSQDPAGGYEQYF.

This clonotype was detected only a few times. The CDR3 is CSARDPGGGQPQHF. The DNA of the CDR3 is TGCAGTGCTAGAGATCCGGGGGGTGGTCAGCCCCAGCATTTT. The genes are TRBV20-1 and TRBJ1-5; maybe TRBD1 (5 bases). The CDR3 consists of 14 residues. Trimming shortened V by 0 bases and J by 6 bases, and 12 bases separated the two germline ends. Germline lookup yields CDR1 DFQATT and CDR2 SNEGSKA (reference sequence).

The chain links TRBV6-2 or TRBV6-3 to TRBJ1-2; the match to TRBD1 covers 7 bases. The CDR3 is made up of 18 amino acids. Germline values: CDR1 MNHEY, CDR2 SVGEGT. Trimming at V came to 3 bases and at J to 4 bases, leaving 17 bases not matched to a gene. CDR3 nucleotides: TGTGCCAGCAGTTATACGGGACAGCTCCGTCAAGGGGGCTATGGCTACACCTTC. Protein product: CASSYTGQLRQGGYGYTF.

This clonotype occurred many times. The CDR3 bases are TGCAGCGTTGACGAGGGCACGGTAGCGGGAGGCGAGCAGTTCTTC. This translates into CSVDEGTVAGGEQFF. The genes are TRBV29-1 and TRBJ2-1, with TRBD2 matching 10 bases. Germline values: CDR1 SQVTM, CDR2 ANQGSEA. V gave up 3 bases and J gave up 10 bases; unmatched junction bases: 12. The CDR3 runs to 15 residues.

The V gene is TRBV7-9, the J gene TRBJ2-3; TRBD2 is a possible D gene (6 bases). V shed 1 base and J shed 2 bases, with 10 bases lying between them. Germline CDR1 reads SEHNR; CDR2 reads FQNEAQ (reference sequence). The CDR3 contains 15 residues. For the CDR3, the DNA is TGTGCCAGCAGCTTAGGGGACTCCTCCACAGATACGCAGTATTTT. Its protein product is CASSLGDSSTDTQYF.

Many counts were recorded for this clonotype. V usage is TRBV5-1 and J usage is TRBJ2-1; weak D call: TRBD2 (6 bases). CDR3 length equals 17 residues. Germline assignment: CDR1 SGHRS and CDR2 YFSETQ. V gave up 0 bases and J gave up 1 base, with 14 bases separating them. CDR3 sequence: CASSLGTTSRSYNEQFF. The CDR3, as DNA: TGCGCCAGCAGCTTGGGGACCACTAGCCGTTCCTACAATGAGCAGTTCTTC.

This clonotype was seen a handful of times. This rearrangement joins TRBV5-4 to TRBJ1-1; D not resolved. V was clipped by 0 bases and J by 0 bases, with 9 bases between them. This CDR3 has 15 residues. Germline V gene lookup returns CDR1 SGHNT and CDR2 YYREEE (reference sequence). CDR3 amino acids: CASSLGMTVNTEAFF. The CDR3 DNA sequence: TGTGCCAGCAGCTTGGGGATGACGGTGAACACTGAAGCTTTCTTT.

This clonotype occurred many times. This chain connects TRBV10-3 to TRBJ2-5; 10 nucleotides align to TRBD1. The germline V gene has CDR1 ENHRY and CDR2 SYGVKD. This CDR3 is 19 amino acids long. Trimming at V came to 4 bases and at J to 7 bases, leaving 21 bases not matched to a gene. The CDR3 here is CAISGTGTGALRADGTQYF. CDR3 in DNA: TGTGCCATCAGTGGGACCGGGACAGGGGCCCTAAGGGCGGACGGGACCCAGTACTTC.

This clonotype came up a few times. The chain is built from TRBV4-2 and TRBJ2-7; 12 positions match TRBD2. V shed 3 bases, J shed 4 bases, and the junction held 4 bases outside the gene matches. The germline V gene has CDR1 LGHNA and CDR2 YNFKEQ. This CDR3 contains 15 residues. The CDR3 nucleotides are TGTGCCAGCAGCCACCTAGCGGGAGGGAGGTACGAGCAGTACTTC. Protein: CASSHLAGGRYEQYF.

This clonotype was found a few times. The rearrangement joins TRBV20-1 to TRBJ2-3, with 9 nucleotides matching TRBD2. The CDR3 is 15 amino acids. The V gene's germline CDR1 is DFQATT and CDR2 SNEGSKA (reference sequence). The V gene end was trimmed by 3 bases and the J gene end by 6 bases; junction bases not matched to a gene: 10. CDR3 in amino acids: CSASRVAGVRDTQYF. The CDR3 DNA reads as TGCAGTGCTAGTAGGGTAGCGGGGGTCCGGGATACGCAGTATTTT.